The 21 T cell receptor beta chains given below trace back to one sample, sequenced in a study of shared clonotypes between healthy human individuals. Profiling relied on immunoSEQ multiplex PCR, and the TCRdb table lists in-frame clones only, not all of them. This sample has over a million clones, with over 95% found just once. The sequencing input was naive CD4+ T cells sorted from blood. Subset in this sample: CD45RA+ positively selected. The source of these receptors is a man younger than 40 in good health.

The CDR3 spells CASSFKALAGGMTTIEETQYF. Written as DNA, the CDR3 is TGCGCCAGCAGCTTCAAAGCCCTAGCGGGAGGGATGACTACCATAGAAGAGACCCAGTACTTC. J is TRBJ2-5 and V is TRBV5-1; 12 bases are a match to TRBD2. The V gene's germline CDR1 is SGHRS and CDR2 YFSETQ. With V trimmed by 2 bases and J by 3 bases, 20 bases remained unmatched. CDR3 length: 21 residues.

The genes are TRBV2 and TRBJ2-5, with TRBD2 matching 13 bases. CDR1 SNHLY and CDR2 FYNNEI come from the germline V gene. This CDR3 spans 16 amino acids. The ends lost 6 bases at V and 5 bases at J; junction bases unmatched: 9. As DNA, the CDR3 is TGTGCCAGCAGCCCCGGACTAGCGGGAGCGGGTGAGACCCAGTACTTC. Translated: CASSPGLAGAGETQYF.

As concerns this clone: The same CDR3 also results from other DNA sequences found in this sample. The chain uses TRBV7-2 and TRBJ2-1, with D perhaps TRBD2 (5 bases). Germline V gene lookup returns CDR1 SGHTA and CDR2 FQGNSA. The CDR3 has 13 residues. Trimming shortened V by 1 base and J by 6 bases, and 7 bases separated the two germline ends. The CDR3 is CASSLVRGNEQFF. The CDR3 nucleotides are TGTGCCAGCAGCTTAGTCCGGGGCAATGAGCAGTTCTTC. Full variable domain (rest looked up from reference TRBV7-2 and TRBJ2-1): GAGVSQSPSNKVTEKGKDVELRCDPISGHTALYWYRQSLGQGLEFLIYFQGNSAPDKSGLPSDRFSAERTGGSVSTLTIQRTQQEDSAVYLCASSLVRGNEQFFGPGTRLTVL.

The genes are TRBV7-2 and TRBJ2-3, with 13 bases matching TRBD2. Germline lookup yields CDR1 SGHTA and CDR2 FQGNSA. CDR3 length: 16 residues. J was trimmed by 9 bases and V by 0 bases; bases with no gene match: 6. The CDR3 reads CASSLATSGRATTQYF. CDR3 DNA sequence: TGTGCCAGCAGCTTAGCCACTAGCGGGAGGGCCACAACGCAGTATTTT. Based on the CDR3 plus reference TRBV7-2 and TRBJ2-3, the full variable domain is GAGVSQSPSNKVTEKGKDVELRCDPISGHTALYWYRQSLGQGLEFLIYFQGNSAPDKSGLPSDRFSAERTGGSVSTLTIQRTQQEDSAVYLCASSLATSGRATTQYFGPGTRLTVL.

The CDR3 loop reads CASPPGPYSYEQYF. As DNA, the CDR3 is TGTGCCAGTCCTCCGGGGCCCTACTCCTACGAGCAGTACTTC. This chain uses TRBV21-1 with TRBJ2-7. TRBV21-1 counts as a pseudogene. This CDR3 has 14 residues.

The chain uses TRBV7-9 and TRBJ2-2, with D tentatively TRBD1 (6 bases). The length of the CDR3 is 15 residues. Germline V gene sequence: CDR1 SEHNR, CDR2 FQNEAQ (reference sequence). With 5 bases removed from V and 0 bases from J, the gap between germline ends came to 10 bases. CDR3 nucleotides: TGTGCCAGCAGCCCGGGACATACGAACACCGGGGAGCTGTTTTTT. Translated, it gives CASSPGHTNTGELFF.

The chain employs TRBV7-9 and TRBJ2-3, with 7 bases lining up with TRBD2. In germline, CDR1 is SEHNR, CDR2 FQNEAQ (reference sequence). V dropped 5 bases and J dropped 3; count of bases not matched to a gene: 17. CDR3 length: 18 amino acids. This chain's CDR3 is CASSHKAGPRTLTDTQYF. CDR3 DNA: TGTGCCAGCAGCCATAAAGCGGGGCCTAGGACATTAACAGATACGCAGTATTTT.

This chain links TRBV23-1 with TRBJ1-5; D is unclear. TRBV23-1 is identified as an open reading frame with a role that is uncertain. The V gene lost 0 bases and the J gene lost 6 bases, with 12 bases spanning the gap. The CDR3 spans 15 residues. CDR3 nucleotides: TGCGCCAGCAGTCAATCGTTTGGGTCGTGTCAGCCCCAGCATTTT. It encodes CASSQSFGSCQPQHF.

CDR3: CASSLRDRDTYGYTF. Written as DNA, the CDR3 is TGTGCCAGCAGTTTAAGGGACAGGGACACCTATGGCTACACCTTC. This rearrangement joins TRBV27 to TRBJ1-2, with 9 bases that match TRBD1. The CDR3 consists of 15 residues. CDR1 and CDR2 from the germline V gene are MNHEY and SMNVEV (reference sequence). J lost 4 bases, V lost 2 bases, and 5 bases had no gene match.

The J gene is TRBJ2-7, the V gene TRBV5-4; tentatively, D is TRBD2 (5 bases). This CDR3 contains 14 residues. Looked up from germline, CDR1 is SGHNT and CDR2 is YYREEE (reference sequence). V lost 4 bases to trimming and J lost 2 bases, with 13 bases between them. CDR3 residues: CASSPMDSTYEQYF. The CDR3 nucleotides read TGTGCCAGCAGCCCAATGGACTCGACCTACGAGCAGTACTTC.

In this sample, this clone turned up once. The chain employs TRBV9 and TRBJ2-2, with unresolved D. Germline CDR1 reads SGDLS; CDR2 reads YYNGEE. CDR3 size: 15 residues. V lost 0 bases and J 6 bases, leaving 12 bases between the germline ends. The CDR3 bases are TGTGCCAGCAGCGTAGCGGCAGGCTACCCCGGGGAGCTGTTTTTT. As protein: CASSVAAGYPGELFF.

The chain carries TRBV6-6 and TRBJ2-2; either TRBD1 or TRBD2 may fit D (5 bases each). The V end was cut by 10 bases, the J end by 4 bases, with 19 bases between. Germline CDR1 reads MNHNY; CDR2 reads SVGAGI (reference sequence). The CDR3 is 15 residues long. The CDR3 loop is CATGITGLLTGELFF. The CDR3 bases are TGTGCCACCGGAATAACGGGGCTTCTCACCGGGGAGCTGTTTTTT.

On this clone: Other DNA variants within this sample encode the same CDR3. V and J are TRBV12-5 and TRBJ2-5; D is undetermined. Deletions cut 1 base from V and 3 bases from J, with 0 bases between. The germline CDR1 and CDR2 sequences are LGHNT and FRNRAP. The CDR3 covers 11 residues. CDR3 bases: TGTGCTAGTGGTTTGGAAGAGACCCAGTACTTC. Its translation is CASGLEETQYF.

This chain connects TRBV27 to TRBJ1-1; D remains ambiguous. The CDR3 totals 14 residues. V was trimmed by 2 bases and J by 5 bases, leaving 12 bases between them. CDR1 and CDR2 from the germline V gene are MNHEY and SMNVEV (reference sequence). CDR3 region: CASSLQSRGTEAFF. The CDR3 DNA follows: TGTGCCAGCAGTTTACAGTCTCGGGGAACTGAAGCTTTCTTT.

CDR3 protein: CAWSVFPSGSSYNEQFF. CDR3 nucleotides: TGTGCCTGGAGTGTTTTCCCTAGCGGGAGCTCCTACAATGAGCAGTTCTTC. This chain links TRBV30 with TRBJ2-1; 10 bases agree with TRBD2. The germline V gene has CDR1 GTSNPN and CDR2 SVGIG (reference sequence). The CDR3 is made up of 17 amino acids. J gave up 0 bases and V 0 bases, and 5 bases lay outside the gene matches.

The V gene is TRBV5-5, the J gene TRBJ2-7, with D possibly matching TRBD2 (5 bases). The V gene's germline CDR1 is SGHKS and CDR2 YYEKEE (reference sequence). The V end was cut by 7 bases, the J end by 6 bases, with 17 bases between. This CDR3 region has 13 residues. CDR3 sequence reads: CASALDWTGEQYF. CDR3 coding DNA: TGTGCCAGCGCTCTAGACTGGACTGGCGAGCAGTACTTC. The full variable domain, rest sourced from reference TRBV5-5 and TRBJ2-7, is DAGVTQSPTHLIKTRGQQVTLRCSPISGHKSVSWYQQVLGQGPQFIFQYYEKEERGRGNFPDRFSARQFPNYSSELNVNALLLGDSALYLCASALDWTGEQYFGPGTRLTVT.

The chain is built from TRBV28 and TRBJ1-1; 9 positions agree with TRBD1. Trimming cost V 6 bases and J 1 base; bases outside gene matches: 12. CDR3 length: 17 residues. Germline CDR1 and CDR2: MDHEN and SYDVKM. CDR3 residues: CASRTTGGAGTNTEAFF. The CDR3 bases are TGTGCCAGCAGAACTACAGGGGGCGCGGGGACGAACACTGAAGCTTTCTTT.

The V gene is TRBV28, the J gene TRBJ2-7, with D unresolved. Germline CDR1 is MDHEN and CDR2 is SYDVKM. Trimming shortened V by 2 bases and J by 3 bases, and 14 bases separated the two germline ends. The CDR3 has 15 amino acids. The CDR3 sequence is CASSLGVVGDYEQYF. The DNA of the CDR3 is TGTGCCAGCAGTTTAGGCGTGGTCGGAGACTACGAGCAGTACTTC. Combining the CDR3 with reference TRBV28 and TRBJ2-7 gives the whole variable domain DVKVTQSSRYLVKRTGEKVFLECVQDMDHENMFWYRQDPGLGLRLIYFSYDVKMKEKGDIPEGYSVSREKKERFSLILESASTNQTSMYLCASSLGVVGDYEQYFGPGTRLTVT.

The chain is built from TRBV19 and TRBJ2-5, with D tentatively TRBD1 (6 bases). Germline-derived CDR1 and CDR2 are LNHDA and SQIVND (reference sequence). V lost 6 bases to trimming and J lost 3 bases, with 17 bases between them. The CDR3 extends over 15 amino acids. The CDR3: CASRRGRGREETQYF. DNA of the CDR3: TGTGCCAGTAGACGGGGAAGGGGGAGAGAAGAGACCCAGTACTTC.

To note about this clone: The same CDR3 is also encoded by other DNA sequences in this sample. The J gene is TRBJ1-4, the V gene TRBV18; unclear D gene. This CDR3 is built from 14 residues. Germline V gene sequence: CDR1 KGHSH, CDR2 LQKENI. The V end lost 1 base, the J end lost 5 bases, and 8 bases lay between the germline ends. Here the CDR3 DNA reads TGTGCCAGCTCACCACGGACGGAGAATGAAAAACTGTTTTTT. Translating gives CASSPRTENEKLFF.

The chain carries TRBV28 and TRBJ1-5; 7 positions agree with TRBD1. Trimming cost V 2 bases and J 5 bases; bases outside gene matches: 6. Germline CDR1 and CDR2: MDHEN and SYDVKM. The CDR3 contains 15 residues. CDR3 in DNA: TGTGCCAGCAGTTTACGCACAGGGGTTTATCAGCCCCAGCATTTT. Amino acids: CASSLRTGVYQPQHF.